This TCR beta chain originates from a study of identical twins. TCRdb itself ran the 5' RACE reads through MiXCR, one entry per CDR3 protein. The sample has about 200,000 distinct CDR3 sequences, approximately 15% seen once. Germline CDR1 is DFQATT and CDR2 is SNEGSKA (reference sequence). J lost 3 bases, V lost 3 bases, and 6 bases had no gene match. The length of the CDR3 is 14 residues. This sample was also put to use in a study of T cells expressing NK-cell markers.

This sequence originates from a woman aged 18-35 years in good health. The specimen was CD8+ T cells sorted from blood. V is TRBV20-1 and J is TRBJ2-7; 9 positions agree with TRBD1. In DNA form, the CDR3 reads TGCAGTGCTAGCAGGACAGGGGCCGACTACGAGCAGTACTTC. Protein: CSASRTGADYEQYF.